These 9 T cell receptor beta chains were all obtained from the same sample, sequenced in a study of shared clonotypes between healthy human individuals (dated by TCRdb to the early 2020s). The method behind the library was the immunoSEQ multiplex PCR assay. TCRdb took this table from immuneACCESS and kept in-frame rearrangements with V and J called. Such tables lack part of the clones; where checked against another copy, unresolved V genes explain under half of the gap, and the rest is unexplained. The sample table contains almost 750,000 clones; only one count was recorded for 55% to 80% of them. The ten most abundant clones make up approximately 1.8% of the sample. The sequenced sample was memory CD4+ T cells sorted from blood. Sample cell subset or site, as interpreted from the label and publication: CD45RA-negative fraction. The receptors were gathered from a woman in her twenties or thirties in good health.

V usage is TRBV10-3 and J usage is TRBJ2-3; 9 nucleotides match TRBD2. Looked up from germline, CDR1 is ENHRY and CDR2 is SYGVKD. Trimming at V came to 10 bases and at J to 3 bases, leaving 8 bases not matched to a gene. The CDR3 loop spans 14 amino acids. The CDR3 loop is CATIHSGSTDTQYF. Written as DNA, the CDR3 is TGTGCCACCATACATAGCGGGAGTACAGATACGCAGTATTTT.

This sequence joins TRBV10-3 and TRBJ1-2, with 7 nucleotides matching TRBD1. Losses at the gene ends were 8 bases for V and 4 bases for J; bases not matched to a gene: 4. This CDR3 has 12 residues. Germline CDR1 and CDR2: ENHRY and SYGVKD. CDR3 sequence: CAIEDRSYGYTF. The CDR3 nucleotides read TGTGCCATCGAGGACAGGTCCTATGGCTACACCTTC.

The CDR3 loop is CASSPRSGANVLTF. CDR3 nucleotide sequence: TGTGCCAGCTCACCTCGCTCTGGGGCCAACGTCCTGACTTTC. The chain carries TRBV18 and TRBJ2-6; D is unclear. V lost 3 bases and J 0 bases, leaving 3 bases between the germline ends. The germline V gene has CDR1 KGHSH and CDR2 LQKENI. CDR3 length: 14 residues.

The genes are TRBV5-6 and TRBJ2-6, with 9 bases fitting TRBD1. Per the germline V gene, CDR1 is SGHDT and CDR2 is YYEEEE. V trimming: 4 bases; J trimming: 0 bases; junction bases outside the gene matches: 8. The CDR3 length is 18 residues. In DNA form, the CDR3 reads TGTGCCAGCAGCGTACAGGGGGCGTTCCACTCTGGGGCCAACGTCCTGACTTTC. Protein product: CASSVQGAFHSGANVLTF. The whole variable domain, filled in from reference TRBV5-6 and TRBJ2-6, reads DAGVTQSPTHLIKTRGQQVTLRCSPKSGHDTVSWYQQALGQGPQFIFQYYEEEERQRGNFPDRFSGHQFPNYSSELNVNALLLGDSALYLCASSVQGAFHSGANVLTFGAGSRLTVL.

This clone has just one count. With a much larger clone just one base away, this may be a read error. CDR3 region: CASSLFGGSSYEQYF. CDR3 nucleotides: TGTGCCAGCAGTTTATTTGGCGGGAGTTCCTACGAGCAGTACTTC. This chain links TRBV28 with TRBJ2-7, with TRBD2 matching 7 bases. Germline V gives CDR1 MDHEN, CDR2 SYDVKM. The CDR3 length is 15 residues. V trimming: 1 base; J trimming: 1 base; junction bases outside the gene matches: 4.

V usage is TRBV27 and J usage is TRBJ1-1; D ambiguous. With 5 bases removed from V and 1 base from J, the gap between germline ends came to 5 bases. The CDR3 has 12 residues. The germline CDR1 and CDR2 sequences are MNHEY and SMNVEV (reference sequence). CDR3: CASSSRNTEAFF. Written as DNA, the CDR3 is TGTGCCAGCAGTAGCAGGAACACTGAAGCTTTCTTT.

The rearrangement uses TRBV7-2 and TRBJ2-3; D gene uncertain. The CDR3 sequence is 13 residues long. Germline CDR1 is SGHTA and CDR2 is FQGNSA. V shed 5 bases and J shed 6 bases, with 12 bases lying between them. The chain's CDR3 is CASSRNAADTQYF. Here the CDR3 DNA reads TGTGCCAGCAGCAGGAATGCGGCGGATACGCAGTATTTT.

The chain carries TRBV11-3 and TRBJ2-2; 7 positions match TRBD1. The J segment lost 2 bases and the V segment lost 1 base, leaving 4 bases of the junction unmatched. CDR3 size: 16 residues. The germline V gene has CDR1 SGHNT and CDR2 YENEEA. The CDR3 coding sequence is TGTGCCAGCAGCTTAGGCGACAGGGTAAACACCGGGGAGCTGTTTTTT. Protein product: CASSLGDRVNTGELFF.

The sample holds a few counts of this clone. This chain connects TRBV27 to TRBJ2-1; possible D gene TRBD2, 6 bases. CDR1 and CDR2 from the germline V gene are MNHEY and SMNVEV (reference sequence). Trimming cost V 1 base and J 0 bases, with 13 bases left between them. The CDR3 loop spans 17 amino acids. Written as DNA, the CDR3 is TGTGCCAGCAGTTTATGGGTGGGGGGAAGCTCCTACAATGAGCAGTTCTTC. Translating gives CASSLWVGGSSYNEQFF.